Listed below are T cell receptor beta chains from one sample, sequenced in a study of T cell repertoires and HLA-DP antigens. These TCRs' antigens remain unknown. TCRdb keeps only in-frame clones here, not all; method: immunoSEQ multiplex PCR. Altogether approximately 110,000 clones are present, about 91% being singletons, with the ten largest covering about 0.27%. Specimen: CD4+ T cells from PBMCs. The receptors shown here come from a woman aged 18-29 years in good health and CMV-seronegative. Both conserved end residues are part of each CDR3. A D gene is named only where the DNA matches it firmly.

V gene	D gene	J gene	CDR3 length	CDR3 DNA	CDR3 protein
TRBV4-1	TRBD1	TRBJ2-5	14	TGCGCCAGCAGCCAAAGGACAGGCCAAGAGACCCAGTACTTC	CASSQRTGQETQYF
TRBV4-1	TRBD1	TRBJ2-1	15	TGCGCCAGCAGCCGGATACAGGGGTCCTACAATGAGCAGTTCTTC	CASSRIQGSYNEQFF
TRBV7-2	NA	TRBJ2-2	14	TGTGCCAGCAGCCTTAGTCTGGGGATCGGGGAGCTGTTTTTT	CASSLSLGIGELFF
TRBV28	TRBD2	TRBJ2-2	13	TGTGCCAGCCTCAGCGGGGGGGCCGGGGAGCTGTTTTTT	CASLSGGAGELFF
TRBV6-4	TRBD2	TRBJ2-1	16	TGTGCCAGCAGTGATAGAGAGCGGGAGGGTGAGGATGAGCAGTTCTTC	CASSDREREGEDEQFF
TRBV6-7	NA	TRBJ1-5	19	TGTGCCAGCAGTTACTCGTGCAGACGGGGGGTATATAGCAATCAGCCCCAGCATTTT	CASSYSCRRGVYSNQPQHF
TRBV28	NA	TRBJ2-2	17	TGTGCCAGCAGTCACCCCCAGGGTTGGCTGAACACCGGGGAGCTGTTTTTT	CASSHPQGWLNTGELFF
TRBV5-1	TRBD2	TRBJ2-1	16	TGCGCCAGCAGCTTGCCCCATCTAGCGGACTACAATGAGCAGTTCTTC	CASSLPHLADYNEQFF
TRBV5-4	NA	TRBJ1-2	12	TGTGCCGCCCAGGGGCCGTTGGATGGCTACACCTTC	CAAQGPLDGYTF
TRBV9	TRBD2	TRBJ2-7	15	TGTGCCAGCAGCGTAGGGGCTAGCGGTACCTACGAGCAGTACTTC	CASSVGASGTYEQYF
TRBV18	TRBD2	TRBJ2-1	15	TGTGCCAGCTCACCACGACTAGCGCCGTTCGATGAGCAGTTCTTC	CASSPRLAPFDEQFF
TRBV10-3	NA	TRBJ1-5	14	TGTGCCATCAGCTCAGACGGACGCAATCAGCCCCAGCATTTT	CAISSDGRNQPQHF
TRBV14	TRBD2	TRBJ2-6	15	TGTGCCAGCAGCCCGGGAGGGGTCGGGGCCAACGTCCTGACTTTC	CASSPGGVGANVLTF
TRBV5-4	NA	TRBJ2-2	16	TGTGCCAGCAGTACCGGGGTGTCGGATAACACCGGGGAGCTGTTTTTT	CASSTGVSDNTGELFF
TRBV6-5	NA	TRBJ1-2	13	TGTGCCAGCAGGCGCCGGACAGTTCTTGGCTACACCTTC	CASRRRTVLGYTF
TRBV28	NA	TRBJ1-4	14	TGTGCCAGCAATGAGGGTAGAATTAATGAAAAACTGTTTTTT	CASNEGRINEKLFF
TRBV6-5	TRBD2	TRBJ2-1	14	TGTGCCACAGGGGGTGCGGGAGGGGACAATGAGCAGTTCTTC	CATGGAGGDNEQFF